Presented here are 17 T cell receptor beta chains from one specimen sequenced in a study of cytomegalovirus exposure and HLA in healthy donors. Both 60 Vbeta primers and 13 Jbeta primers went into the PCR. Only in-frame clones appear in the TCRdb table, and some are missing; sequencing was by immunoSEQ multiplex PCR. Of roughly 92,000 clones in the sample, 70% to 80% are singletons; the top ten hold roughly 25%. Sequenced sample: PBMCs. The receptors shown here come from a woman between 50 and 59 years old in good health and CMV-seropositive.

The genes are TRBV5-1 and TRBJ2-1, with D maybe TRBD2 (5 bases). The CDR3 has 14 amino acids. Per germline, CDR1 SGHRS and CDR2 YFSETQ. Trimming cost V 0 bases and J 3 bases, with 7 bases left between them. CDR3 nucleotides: TGCGCCAGCAGCTTGGCCGGACTCTACAATGAGCAGTTCTTC. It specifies CASSLAGLYNEQFF.

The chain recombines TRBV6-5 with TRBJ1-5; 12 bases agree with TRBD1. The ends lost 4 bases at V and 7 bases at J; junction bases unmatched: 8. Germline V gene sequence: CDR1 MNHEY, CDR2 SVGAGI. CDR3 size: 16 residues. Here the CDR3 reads CASSSRDRGRNQPQHF. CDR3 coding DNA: TGTGCCAGCAGTTCAAGGGACAGGGGGCGAAACCAGCCCCAGCATTTT.

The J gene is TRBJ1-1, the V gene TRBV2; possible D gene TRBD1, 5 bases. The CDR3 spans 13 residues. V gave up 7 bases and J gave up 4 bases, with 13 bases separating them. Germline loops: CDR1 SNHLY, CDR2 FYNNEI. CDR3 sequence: CASTNRDFTEAFF. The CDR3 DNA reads TGTGCCAGCACCAACCGGGACTTCACTGAAGCTTTCTTT. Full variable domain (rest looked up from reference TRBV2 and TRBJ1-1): EPEVTQTPSHQVTQMGQEVILRCVPISNHLYFYWYRQILGQKVEFLVSFYNNEISEKSEIFDDQFSVERPDGSNFTLKIRSTKLEDSAMYFCASTNRDFTEAFFGQGTRLTVV.

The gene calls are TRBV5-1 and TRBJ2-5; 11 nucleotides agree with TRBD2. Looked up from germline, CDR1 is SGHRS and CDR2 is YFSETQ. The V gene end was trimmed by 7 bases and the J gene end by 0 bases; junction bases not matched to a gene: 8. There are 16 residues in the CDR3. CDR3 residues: CASGGTSGVYQETQYF. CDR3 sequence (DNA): TGCGCCAGCGGCGGGACTAGCGGCGTGTACCAAGAGACCCAGTACTTC.

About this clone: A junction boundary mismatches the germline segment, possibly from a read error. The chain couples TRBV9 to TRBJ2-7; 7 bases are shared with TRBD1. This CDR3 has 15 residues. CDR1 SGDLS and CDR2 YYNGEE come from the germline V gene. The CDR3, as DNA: TGTGCCAGCAGCGCCTCCTGGGGACAGACCTACGGGCAGTACTTC. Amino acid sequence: CASSASWGQTYGQYF.

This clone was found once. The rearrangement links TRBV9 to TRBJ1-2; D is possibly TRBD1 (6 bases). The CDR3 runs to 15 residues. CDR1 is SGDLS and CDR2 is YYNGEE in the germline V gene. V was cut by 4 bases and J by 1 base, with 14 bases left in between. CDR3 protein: CASSPRPTGNYGYTF. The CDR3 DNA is TGTGCCAGCAGCCCCCGACCGACAGGTAACTATGGCTACACCTTC.

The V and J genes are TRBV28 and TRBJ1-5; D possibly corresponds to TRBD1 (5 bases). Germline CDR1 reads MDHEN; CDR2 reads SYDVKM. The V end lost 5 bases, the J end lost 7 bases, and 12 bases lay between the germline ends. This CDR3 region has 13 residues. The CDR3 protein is CASSTRRGQPQHF. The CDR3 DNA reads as TGTGCCAGCAGTACTCGGCGGGGGCAGCCCCAGCATTTT.

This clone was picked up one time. CDR3 coding DNA: TGTGCCAGCAGCTTAAGGGGACAGGGGTCGGCAAAAAACATTCAGTACTTC. Protein sequence: CASSLRGQGSAKNIQYF. The V and J genes are TRBV7-8 and TRBJ2-4, with TRBD1 matching over 10 bases. CDR1 and CDR2 (germline): SGHVS, FQNEAQ. The CDR3 covers 17 residues. V lost 2 bases and J lost 4; bases outside the gene matches: 8. The variable domain in full, completed from reference TRBV7-8 and TRBJ2-4, reads GAGVSQSPRYKVAKRGQDVALRCDPISGHVSLFWYQQALGQGPEFLTYFQNEAQLDKSGLPSDRFFAERPEGSVSTLKIQRTQQEDSAVYLCASSLRGQGSAKNIQYFGAGTRLSVL.

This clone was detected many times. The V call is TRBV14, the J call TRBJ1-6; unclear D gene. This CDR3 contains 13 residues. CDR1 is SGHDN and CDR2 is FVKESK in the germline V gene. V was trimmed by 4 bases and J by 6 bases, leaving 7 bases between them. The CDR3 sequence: CASSPFSNSPLHF. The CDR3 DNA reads TGTGCCAGCAGCCCATTCAGTAATTCACCCCTCCACTTT.

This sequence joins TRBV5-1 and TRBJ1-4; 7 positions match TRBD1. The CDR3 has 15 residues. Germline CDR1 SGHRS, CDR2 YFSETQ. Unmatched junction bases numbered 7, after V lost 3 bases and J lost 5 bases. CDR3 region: CASSSTGRGNEKLFF. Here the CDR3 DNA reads TGCGCCAGCAGCTCGACAGGGAGAGGGAATGAAAAACTGTTTTTT. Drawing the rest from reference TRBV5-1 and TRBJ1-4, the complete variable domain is KAGVTQTPRYLIKTRGQQVTLSCSPISGHRSVSWYQQTPGQGLQFLFEYFSETQRNKGNFPGRFSGRQFSNSRSEMNVSTLELGDSALYLCASSSTGRGNEKLFFGSGTQLSVL.

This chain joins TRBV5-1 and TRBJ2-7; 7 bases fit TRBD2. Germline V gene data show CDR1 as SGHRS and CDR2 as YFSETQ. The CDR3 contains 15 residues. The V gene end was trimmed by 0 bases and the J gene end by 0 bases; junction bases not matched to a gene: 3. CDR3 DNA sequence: TGCGCCAGCAGCTTGGGAGCGGGGTTCTCCTACGAGCAGTACGTC. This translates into CASSLGAGFSYEQYV.

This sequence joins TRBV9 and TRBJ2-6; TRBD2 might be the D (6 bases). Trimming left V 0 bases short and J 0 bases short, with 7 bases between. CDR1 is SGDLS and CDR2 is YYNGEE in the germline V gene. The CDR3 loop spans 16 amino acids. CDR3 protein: CASSVGRDSGANVLTF. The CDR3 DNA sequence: TGTGCCAGCAGCGTAGGGCGGGACTCTGGGGCCAACGTCCTGACTTTC.

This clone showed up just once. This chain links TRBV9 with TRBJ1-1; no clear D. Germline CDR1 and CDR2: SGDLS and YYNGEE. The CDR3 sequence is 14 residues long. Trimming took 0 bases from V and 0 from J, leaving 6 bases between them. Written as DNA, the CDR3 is TGTGCCAGCAGCGTAGTAGCGTTGAACACTGAAGCTTTCTTT. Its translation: CASSVVALNTEAFF.

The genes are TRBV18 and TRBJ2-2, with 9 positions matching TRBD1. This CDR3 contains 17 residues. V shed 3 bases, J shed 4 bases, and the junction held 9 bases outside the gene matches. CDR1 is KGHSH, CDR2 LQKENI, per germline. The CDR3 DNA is TGTGCCAGCTCACCCCCCTCCGGGACAGGGAGCACCGGGGAGCTGTTTTTT. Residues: CASSPPSGTGSTGELFF.

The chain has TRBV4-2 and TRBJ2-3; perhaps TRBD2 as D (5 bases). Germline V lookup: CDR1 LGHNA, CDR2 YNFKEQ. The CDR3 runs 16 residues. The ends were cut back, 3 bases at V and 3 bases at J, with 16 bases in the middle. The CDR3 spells CASSHPGTSSTDTQYF. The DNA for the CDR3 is TGTGCCAGCAGCCACCCAGGAACTAGTTCGACAGATACGCAGTATTTT.

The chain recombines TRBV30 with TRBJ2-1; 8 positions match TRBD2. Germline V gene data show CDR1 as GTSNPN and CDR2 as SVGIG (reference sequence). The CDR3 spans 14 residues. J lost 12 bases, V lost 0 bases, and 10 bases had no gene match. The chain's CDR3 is CAWSVAGGEGWQFF. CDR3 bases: TGTGCCTGGAGTGTCGCGGGAGGCGAAGGGTGGCAGTTCTTC.

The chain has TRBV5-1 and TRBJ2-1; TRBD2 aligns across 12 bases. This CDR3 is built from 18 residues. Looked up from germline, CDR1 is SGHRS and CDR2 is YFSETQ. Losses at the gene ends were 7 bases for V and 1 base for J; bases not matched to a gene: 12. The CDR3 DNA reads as TGCGCCAGCCTACCGGGACTAGCGGGTCCTAGGTCCTACAATGAGCAGTTCTTC. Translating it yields CASLPGLAGPRSYNEQFF.